Listed here is a single T cell receptor (beta chain). This entry comes from a study of T cell changes during pregnancy in multiple sclerosis. Sequencing used immunoSEQ multiplex PCR; TCRdb keeps in-frame clones, though not all of them. Counted here are about 34,000 clones, over 75% occurring once; the ten biggest clones make up roughly 10%. CDR1 LNHDA and CDR2 SQIVND come from the germline V gene (reference sequence). Trimming stripped 6 bases from V and 4 bases from J, with 18 bases between. This CDR3 is 15 amino acids long. This receptor was identified in a female donor with multiple sclerosis, enrolled in a pregnancy study. This specimen consisted of CD8+ T cells from peripheral blood mononuclear cells, obtained before pregnancy. The chain recombines TRBV19 with TRBJ1-2; D may be TRBD1 (6 bases). The CDR3 reads CASSQTVTGPYGYTF. The CDR3 bases are TGTGCCAGTAGCCAGACCGTGACAGGACCCTATGGCTACACCTTC.